The 24 T cell receptor beta chains given below trace back to one sample, sequenced in a study of OX40 agonist ivuxolimab in advanced cancers. The method was immunoSEQ multiplex PCR; TCRdb's version includes in-frame clones alone and lacks a portion of them. The sample holds more than 85,000 clones; about 92% are singletons and the top ten take around 0.26%. The input for sequencing was CD4+ or CD8+ T cells sorted from blood, taken in a trial of the OX40 agonist ivuxolimab. The receptors were gathered from an adult with an advanced solid tumor such as melanoma, head and neck, liver or kidney cancer.

The CDR3 coding sequence is TGTGCCAGCAGCGACGTCCCCTCTGGGGCCAACGTCCTGACTTTC. It encodes CASSDVPSGANVLTF. This rearrangement joins TRBV11-3 to TRBJ2-6, with no clear D. CDR3 length equals 15 residues. Germline loops: CDR1 SGHNT, CDR2 YENEEA. The V end was cut by 5 bases, the J end by 0 bases, with 8 bases between.

The chain carries TRBV25-1 and TRBJ2-5; 9 bases are a match to TRBD1. After removal of 3 bases from V and 1 base from J, the junction contained 12 bases not matched to a gene. Germline assignment: CDR1 MGHDK and CDR2 SYGVNS. This CDR3 region has 18 residues. The CDR3 coding sequence is TGTGCCAGCAGTGACTACGGGACAGGGAACATCCTCCAAGAGACCCAGTACTTC. Its protein is CASSDYGTGNILQETQYF.

The chain recombines TRBV11-3 with TRBJ2-2; D not certain. The CDR3 has 15 amino acids. V lost 4 bases and J lost 4, with 13 bases in between. Germline CDR1 SGHNT, CDR2 YENEEA. The CDR3 DNA reads as TGTGCCAGCAGCTCCCCCAACGACATCACCGGGGAGCTGTTTTTT. As protein: CASSSPNDITGELFF.

V and J are TRBV5-1 and TRBJ2-1; 8 bases are shared with TRBD2. The CDR3 runs 15 residues. V shed 2 bases and J 6 bases; nucleotides not matched to a gene: 7. Germline V lookup: CDR1 SGHRS, CDR2 YFSETQ. The CDR3 loop is CASSFTSGSLNEQFF. In nucleotides, the CDR3 is TGCGCCAGCAGCTTTACCAGCGGGAGCCTCAATGAGCAGTTCTTC.

This clone was found a few times. The chain links TRBV18 to TRBJ1-4, with TRBD1 as a possible D gene (5 bases). The CDR3 length is 15 residues. The V gene lost 3 bases and the J gene lost 3 bases, with 11 bases spanning the gap. CDR1 is KGHSH and CDR2 is LQKENI in the germline V gene. The CDR3, as DNA: TGTGCCAGCTCACCGGGTGGCAGGGCTAATGAAAAACTGTTTTTT. Translated, it gives CASSPGGRANEKLFF.

The V gene is TRBV29-1, the J gene TRBJ1-2, with D maybe TRBD1 (5 bases). This CDR3 comprises 13 residues. V lost 3 bases, J lost 4 bases, and 12 bases lay in between. Germline-derived CDR1 and CDR2 are SQVTM and ANQGSEA. As DNA, the CDR3 is TGCAGCGTTGAGGGGCGTGGGCTCTATGGCTACACCTTC. Amino acids: CSVEGRGLYGYTF.

The chain carries TRBV5-1 and TRBJ1-1; D gene ambiguous. Trimming cost V 7 bases and J 0 bases, with 13 bases left between them. The CDR3 is 14 amino acids. Germline loops: CDR1 SGHRS, CDR2 YFSETQ. This chain's CDR3 is CASFISAMNTEAFF. For the CDR3, the DNA is TGCGCCAGCTTCATATCAGCAATGAACACTGAAGCTTTCTTT. The complete variable domain, with remaining parts taken from reference TRBV5-1 and TRBJ1-1, reads KAGVTQTPRYLIKTRGQQVTLSCSPISGHRSVSWYQQTPGQGLQFLFEYFSETQRNKGNFPGRFSGRQFSNSRSEMNVSTLELGDSALYLCASFISAMNTEAFFGQGTRLTVV.

The chain carries TRBV5-4 and TRBJ2-1, with a weak D call TRBD2 (6 bases). There are 14 residues in the CDR3. Germline-derived CDR1 and CDR2 are SGHNT and YYREEE (reference sequence). Trimming stripped 4 bases from V and 6 bases from J, with 14 bases between. CDR3 amino acids: CASSPLRDGNEQFF. CDR3 DNA sequence: TGTGCCAGCAGCCCATTGCGGGACGGCAATGAGCAGTTCTTC.

The chain carries TRBV28 and TRBJ1-4, with D possibly TRBD1 on 5 matching bases. Trimming removed 8 bases at V and 5 bases at J, with 18 bases between. From germline, CDR1 is MDHEN and CDR2 SYDVKM. The CDR3 loop spans 15 amino acids. CDR3 nucleotides: TGTGCCAGCGGGCTTAGCGGGACGGAGAATGAAAAACTGTTTTTT. Protein sequence: CASGLSGTENEKLFF.

In this sample, this clone turned up once. The J gene is TRBJ2-1, the V gene TRBV5-6; 11 bases fit TRBD2. With 4 bases clipped from V and 9 bases from J, the junction kept 12 bases outside the gene matches. The CDR3 runs to 16 residues. CDR1 SGHDT and CDR2 YYEEEE come from the germline V gene. The CDR3 nucleotides read TGTGCCAGCAGCGCCACTAGCGGGAGTAGATTTGGTGAGCAGTTCTTC. It is translated as CASSATSGSRFGEQFF. Combining the CDR3 with reference TRBV5-6 and TRBJ2-1 gives the whole variable domain DAGVTQSPTHLIKTRGQQVTLRCSPKSGHDTVSWYQQALGQGPQFIFQYYEEEERQRGNFPDRFSGHQFPNYSSELNVNALLLGDSALYLCASSATSGSRFGEQFFGPGTRLTVL.

This clone was seen a single time. The genes are TRBV10-3 and TRBJ2-7; 9 positions match TRBD1. The CDR3 sequence is 16 residues long. CDR1 ENHRY and CDR2 SYGVKD come from the germline V gene. J gave up 0 bases and V 3 bases, and 6 bases lay outside the gene matches. CDR3 nucleotides: TGTGCCATCAGTGACACCGACAGGGGGTTCTCCTACGAGCAGTACTTC. Encoded protein: CAISDTDRGFSYEQYF.

The chain links TRBV10-3 to TRBJ1-2; D not resolved. Germline CDR1 reads ENHRY; CDR2 reads SYGVKD. The CDR3 sequence is 15 residues long. Trimming took 0 bases from V and 0 from J, leaving 8 bases between them. The DNA for the CDR3 is TGTGCCATCAGTGAGTCGACCAGAGCTAACTATGGCTACACCTTC. Translated, it gives CAISESTRANYGYTF.

The chain has TRBV2 and TRBJ2-7; 10 nucleotides agree with TRBD2. The trim removed 7 bases at V and 2 bases at J, leaving 5 bases unmatched. The germline gives CDR1 SNHLY, CDR2 FYNNEI. The CDR3 runs to 14 residues. CDR3 amino acids: CASKELAGPYEQYF. CDR3 DNA sequence: TGTGCCAGCAAGGAACTAGCGGGACCCTACGAGCAGTACTTC.

This clone was detected once. The J gene is TRBJ1-5, the V gene TRBV4-1; the match to TRBD1 covers 10 bases. Per germline, CDR1 MGHRA and CDR2 YSYEKL. The CDR3 has 16 amino acids. With 1 base clipped from V and 7 bases from J, the junction kept 7 bases outside the gene matches. CDR3 protein: CASSQAGGTGVQPQHF. The CDR3 DNA is TGCGCCAGCAGCCAAGCTGGCGGGACAGGGGTACAGCCCCAGCATTTT.

Only a few counts were recorded for this clone. The chain couples TRBV6-6 to TRBJ2-1, with no clear D. Trimming removed 6 bases from V and 8 bases from J, with 17 bases in between. CDR1 and CDR2 from the germline V gene are MNHNY and SVGAGI (reference sequence). The CDR3 sequence is 14 residues long. CDR3 in DNA: TGTGCCAGCAGCCTTTTTCCGGAGAGCCATGAGCAGTTCTTC. It yields the protein CASSLFPESHEQFF.

The chain carries TRBV11-2 and TRBJ2-3; no clear D gene. The CDR3 contains 14 residues. V lost 2 bases to trimming and J lost 1 base, with 7 bases between them. CDR1 and CDR2 (germline): SGHAT, FQNNGV. CDR3 sequence: CASSLLVRTDTQYF. CDR3 coding DNA: TGTGCCAGCAGCTTACTAGTCCGCACAGATACGCAGTATTTT.

The chain joins TRBV4-2 to TRBJ1-3, with TRBD1 matching 8 bases. V shed 0 bases, J shed 5 bases, and the junction held 9 bases outside the gene matches. This CDR3 comprises 17 residues. The germline gives CDR1 LGHNA, CDR2 YNFKEQ. CDR3 bases: TGTGCCAGCAGCCAAGACCGGTCAGACAGGGGTAGAAACACCATATATTTT. Amino acids: CASSQDRSDRGRNTIYF.

The chain joins TRBV6-5 to TRBJ2-7, with D hard to call. Germline assignment: CDR1 MNHEY and CDR2 SVGAGI. The V gene lost 6 bases and the J gene lost 2 bases, with 5 bases spanning the gap. This CDR3 is built from 11 residues. Here the CDR3 reads CASRGTYEQYF. The CDR3, as DNA: TGTGCCAGCAGGGGGACCTACGAGCAGTACTTC.

The V call is TRBV6-5, the J call TRBJ2-2; D is perhaps TRBD1 (5 bases). The CDR3 extends over 14 amino acids. Trimming removed 4 bases from V and 1 base from J, with 7 bases in between. Germline lookup yields CDR1 MNHEY and CDR2 SVGAGI. The CDR3 is CASSSDRNTGELFF. CDR3 nucleotides: TGTGCCAGCAGTTCTGACAGGAACACCGGGGAGCTGTTTTTT.

In DNA form, the CDR3 reads TGTGCCAGAAGCTGGAGACAGGGGTTGGAAAACATTCAGTACTTC. Translated, it gives CARSWRQGLENIQYF. The rearrangement links TRBV5-3 to TRBJ2-4, with 8 bases matching TRBD1. TRBV5-3 is given ORF status, its function remaining uncertain. Germline trimming cut 3 bases from V and 5 bases from J; bases unmatched to any gene: 7. The CDR3 runs to 15 residues.

The rearrangement links TRBV14 to TRBJ1-1, with 9 bases aligning to TRBD1. The germline CDR1 and CDR2 sequences are SGHDN and FVKESK. The V gene end was trimmed by 3 bases and the J gene end by 3 bases; junction bases not matched to a gene: 8. The CDR3 is made up of 16 amino acids. The CDR3 region is CASSQITGGLYTEAFF. The CDR3 DNA sequence: TGTGCCAGCAGCCAGATTACAGGGGGCTTATACACTGAAGCTTTCTTT.

With respect to this clone: Other nucleotide sequences from this sample produce the same CDR3. The rearrangement links TRBV19 to TRBJ2-1; tentative D call: TRBD2 (5 bases). The CDR3 has 15 amino acids. Germline V gives CDR1 LNHDA, CDR2 SQIVND (reference sequence). V shed 5 bases and J shed 3 bases, with 14 bases lying between them. This CDR3 reads CASSPAGRGYNEQFF. For the CDR3, the DNA is TGTGCCAGTAGTCCGGCGGGTCGGGGCTACAATGAGCAGTTCTTC.

CDR3 residues: CASSQGFLGQGHEKLFF. In DNA, the CDR3 is TGCGCCAGCAGCCAGGGGTTCCTCGGACAGGGGCATGAAAAACTGTTTTTT. The chain recombines TRBV4-3 with TRBJ1-4, with TRBD1 identical over 9 bases. V lost 3 bases to trimming and J lost 6 bases; unmatched junction nucleotides: 11. This CDR3 has 17 amino acids. CDR1 and CDR2 from the germline V gene are LGHNA and YSLEER.

This chain joins TRBV4-2 and TRBJ1-3; a possible D gene is TRBD1 (5 bases). The CDR3 length is 17 residues. Germline V CDR1 and CDR2: LGHNA, YNFKEQ. V dropped 0 bases and J dropped 0 bases, with 12 bases sitting between them. The CDR3 reads CASSQDLGRASGNTIYF. The CDR3 region has the DNA TGTGCCAGCAGCCAAGATCTCGGCAGGGCCTCTGGAAACACCATATATTTT.